This TCR beta chain was captured in a study of blood T cell repertoires in COVID-19 (dated by TCRdb to 2020 to 2022). With respect to the entire study: Samples from collaborators originated in the United States, Italy and Spain and spanned both the acute and convalescent phases of COVID-19. The prospective study material was composed of cDNA or gDNA derived from T cells, B-cell-depleted T cells, or PBMCs. Subjects who had been exposed to COVID-19, were actively infected with it, or had recovered from it provided the deeply sampled blood TCRbeta repertoires that made up the dataset. The repertoires were released in a freely available public database meant as a resource for research on the immune response to SARS-CoV-2. The samples were drawn from two sources: the first 160 participants of the ongoing ImmuneRACE study, and about 1,300 subjects contributed by 6 global collaborators. Sample metadata almost always included a de-identified subject ID, COVID-19 status, age in years and sex. Where HLA class I and class II types were available, the types were taken from metadata supplied by the sample provider, not from assay-based typing. General study outcomes and caveats: The quantity of clinical and demographic metadata differed by source and by participant and was supplied without curation.

Whole blood was collected in K2EDTA tubes by collaborating institutions according to the institutions' own protocols. For TCRbeta analysis, collaborators shipped samples in one of three forms: frozen whole blood, isolated PBMCs, or DNA extracted from either of those sample types. Notes on this clone: Its antigen has not been determined. Nothing much larger sits one base from this clone, and base qualities are not available.

The immunoSEQ Assay, a bias-controlled multiplex PCR, was used to amplify TCRbeta CDR3 regions from genomic DNA. As for the original processing: Nucleated cell counts per sample were estimated from amplification of reference gene primers within the assay. Sequence reads were collapsed and filtered to measure the absolute abundance of every unique TCRbeta CDR3 rearrangement. Productive Simpson clonality was computed per sample as the square root of Simpson's diversity index over productive rearrangements. Entries here come from immuneACCESS through TCRdb and include only in-frame sequences with V and J called. Some clones fail to appear in such tables; in the studies checked, an unresolved V gene covers under half of the shortfall, and the cause of the remainder is unknown. Clonal size and the V and J genes are those of that table, whereas D and trimming came from the DNA. The sample profile shows 130,000 or so clones; 70% to 90% of them were found once. About 2% of the sample belongs to the ten largest clones.

V and J are trimmed by 6 bases and 4 bases, and the gene matches miss 6 bases of the junction. The CDR3 goes from the cysteine to the phenylalanine over 13 residues. Only the CDR3 portion is preserved as DNA: 39 bases, with reading frame beginning at the first base. The germline V gene sets CDR1 to SQVTM and CDR2 to ANQGSEA. The clonotype comes from a man aged 70 or older with active COVID-19. Sequencing input: peripheral blood. Recombination connected TRBV29-1 to TRBJ2-7, and 10 junctional nucleotides match TRBD1. The CDR3 region has the sequence CSVGPGQGYEQYF. Read as DNA, the sequence is TGCAGCGTGGGGCCGGGACAGGGGTACGAGCAGTACTTC.